The 26 T cell receptor beta chains given below trace back to one sample, sequenced in a study of STAT3 mutations in large granular lymphocyte leukemia. Clones were read by immunoSEQ multiplex PCR, and TCRdb kept only the in-frame ones, dropping some. The table lists roughly 46,000 clones, about 81% of them singletons. No antigen has been identified for these receptors. Study-wide findings and caveats: In T-cell large granular lymphocyte leukemia, about half of patients showed multiple immunodominant subclonotypes.

Sequencing used PBMCs. The receptors derive from a human donor with T large granular lymphocyte leukemia. Some clones in this sample may be carry-over from other donors' samples.

This sequence joins TRBV6-4 and TRBJ1-1; the match to TRBD1 covers 7 bases. Germline values: CDR1 MRHNA, CDR2 SNTAGT. This CDR3 has 14 residues. Losses at the gene ends were 5 bases for V and 3 bases for J; bases not matched to a gene: 6. The CDR3 DNA reads as TGTGCCAGCAGTTCCACAGGGGATTACACTGAAGCTTTCTTT. Encoded protein: CASSSTGDYTEAFF.

This clone was observed a handful of times. The V gene is TRBV19, the J gene TRBJ1-6, with D perhaps TRBD1 (6 bases). The V end was cut by 5 bases, the J end by 10 bases, with 15 bases between. Germline V gene lookup returns CDR1 LNHDA and CDR2 SQIVND (reference sequence). This CDR3 has 14 residues. Written as DNA, the CDR3 is TGTGCCAGTAGTCACAGGGCAAAAGAATCACCCCTCCACTTT. This translates into CASSHRAKESPLHF.

This clone has just a few counts. CDR3 DNA sequence: TGTGCCAGCAGCTTGGAAGGGAAATATTATGGCTACACCTTC. Encoded protein: CASSLEGKYYGYTF. The chain uses TRBV5-5 and TRBJ1-2; no clear D gene. The CDR3 spans 14 residues. V gave up 0 bases and J gave up 5 bases, with 11 bases separating them. The V gene's germline CDR1 is SGHKS and CDR2 YYEKEE (reference sequence). Full variable domain (outside the CDR3, taken from reference TRBV5-5 and TRBJ1-2): DAGVTQSPTHLIKTRGQQVTLRCSPISGHKSVSWYQQVLGQGPQFIFQYYEKEERGRGNFPDRFSARQFPNYSSELNVNALLLGDSALYLCASSLEGKYYGYTFGSGTRLTVV.

The rearrangement links TRBV7-2 to TRBJ1-2, with D maybe TRBD1 (6 bases). The CDR3 has 15 amino acids. V was shortened by 1 base and J by 7 bases, with 16 bases between the two germline ends. CDR1 and CDR2 from the germline V gene are SGHTA and FQGNSA. The CDR3 coding sequence is TGTGCCAGCAGCTTAGTAGGAGGGGGTCGTGCTGGCTACACCTTC. It yields the protein CASSLVGGGRAGYTF.

V and J are TRBV11-2 and TRBJ2-1; 12 positions agree with TRBD2. This CDR3 has 15 residues. Germline V gene lookup returns CDR1 SGHAT and CDR2 FQNNGV. J gave up 10 bases and V 6 bases, and 10 bases lay outside the gene matches. CDR3 residues: CASSTGTSGFWEQFF. CDR3 DNA: TGTGCCAGCAGTACCGGGACTAGCGGGTTCTGGGAGCAGTTCTTC.

The chain is built from TRBV7-8 and TRBJ1-5; D possibly corresponds to TRBD1 (5 bases). Trimming shortened V by 1 base and J by 3 bases, and 10 bases separated the two germline ends. CDR1 and CDR2 from the germline V gene are SGHVS and FQNEAQ. This CDR3 comprises 15 residues. The CDR3 loop is CASSLDGGANQPQHF. The CDR3, as DNA: TGTGCCAGCAGCTTAGATGGAGGGGCCAATCAGCCCCAGCATTTT.

V usage is TRBV28 and J usage is TRBJ1-2; a weak D match, TRBD1 (5 bases). Germline values: CDR1 MDHEN, CDR2 SYDVKM. Trimming took off 8 bases at V and 5 bases at J, with 15 bases between the two ends. The CDR3 contains 13 residues. The CDR3 region has the DNA TGTGCCAGCGGGGACCGACTCGTTTATGGCTACACCTTC. Its protein product is CASGDRLVYGYTF.

The chain links TRBV28 to TRBJ1-4; tentatively, D is TRBD1 (5 bases). The germline CDR1 and CDR2 sequences are MDHEN and SYDVKM. V gave up 3 bases and J gave up 5 bases, with 10 bases separating them. CDR3 size: 14 residues. The DNA of the CDR3 is TGTGCCAGCAGTTTCCCGGGGGGGAATGAAAAACTGTTTTTT. This codes for CASSFPGGNEKLFF.

The chain combines TRBV30 with TRBJ2-2, with D perhaps TRBD1 (6 bases). CDR1 is GTSNPN, CDR2 SVGIG, per germline (reference sequence). The CDR3 length is 15 residues. V was shortened by 3 bases and J by 3 bases, with 14 bases between the two germline ends. DNA for the CDR3: TGTGCCTGGAGGCCTTGGACAGCCTACACCGGGGAGCTGTTTTTT. Translation gives CAWRPWTAYTGELFF.

A few counts support this clone. The rearrangement joins TRBV5-6 to TRBJ1-5; TRBD1 agrees at 8 bases. This CDR3 is 15 amino acids long. Trimming cost V 4 bases and J 3 bases; bases outside gene matches: 6. Germline CDR1 SGHDT, CDR2 YYEEEE. CDR3 nucleotides: TGTGCCAGCAGCACCCAGGACAGGGCCAATCAGCCCCAGCATTTT. It codes for CASSTQDRANQPQHF.

The V gene is TRBV27, the J gene TRBJ2-7, with D perhaps matching TRBD2 (5 bases). CDR3 size: 13 residues. Deletions cut 5 bases from V and 9 bases from J, with 17 bases between. CDR1 MNHEY and CDR2 SMNVEV come from the germline V gene (reference sequence). CDR3 DNA: TGTGCCAGCAGTCCCGAACTCCCGGCGGGGCAGTACTTC. Translation: CASSPELPAGQYF.

The chain links TRBV2 to TRBJ1-2, with 8 nucleotides matching TRBD1. Germline values: CDR1 SNHLY, CDR2 FYNNEI. The CDR3 runs to 12 residues. Trimming at V came to 8 bases and at J to 4 bases, leaving 3 bases not matched to a gene. CDR3 loop: CASDGQGYGYTF. DNA for the CDR3: TGTGCCAGCGACGGACAGGGCTATGGCTACACCTTC.

V usage is TRBV28 and J usage is TRBJ1-4, with D unresolved. In germline, CDR1 is MDHEN, CDR2 SYDVKM. The length of the CDR3 is 14 residues. The V end was cut by 6 bases, the J end by 8 bases, with 16 bases between. The CDR3 DNA sequence: TGTGCCAGCAGCCCCCCGGAGGGAACCGAAAAACTGTTTTTT. Its protein is CASSPPEGTEKLFF.

This clone has only a few counts. One end of the junction varies from germline; a read error may be responsible. The chain is built from TRBV9 and TRBJ2-4; perhaps TRBD1 as D (6 bases). This CDR3 is 11 amino acids long. Germline V gives CDR1 SGDLS, CDR2 YYNGEE. The CDR3 reads CASSVGVGGDF. In nucleotides, the CDR3 is TGTGCCAGCAGCGTAGGGGTTGGGGGCGACTTC.

The chain has TRBV6-1 and TRBJ2-7; 10 bases fit TRBD1. The trim removed 6 bases at V and 3 bases at J, leaving 8 bases unmatched. The CDR3 spans 15 residues. From germline, CDR1 is MNHNS and CDR2 SASEGT. The chain's CDR3 is CASSQGTGVVYEQYF. The CDR3 region has the DNA TGTGCCAGCAGCCAAGGGACAGGGGTAGTCTACGAGCAGTACTTC.

This chain links TRBV9 with TRBJ2-7; TRBD1 agrees at 8 bases. The J segment lost 5 bases and the V segment lost 3 bases, leaving 7 bases of the junction unmatched. Germline CDR1 SGDLS, CDR2 YYNGEE. The CDR3 runs to 14 residues. CDR3 nucleotide sequence: TGTGCCAGCAGCGCCCAGACAGGGGTCAACGAGCAGTACTTC. Translating it yields CASSAQTGVNEQYF. Based on the CDR3 plus reference TRBV9 and TRBJ2-7, the full variable domain is DSGVTQTPKHLITATGQRVTLRCSPRSGDLSVYWYQQSLDQGLQFLIQYYNGEERAKGNILERFSAQQFPDLHSELNLSSLELGDSALYFCASSAQTGVNEQYFGPGTRLTVT.

The chain has TRBV7-2 and TRBJ2-3; 7 bases are a match to TRBD2. Germline V gene data show CDR1 as SGHTA and CDR2 as FQGNSA. The CDR3 runs 16 residues. J gave up 3 bases and V 5 bases, and 11 bases lay outside the gene matches. CDR3 in DNA: TGTGCCAGCAGCCCTCTAGGGCTAGCGGAAACAGATACGCAGTATTTT. This sequence encodes CASSPLGLAETDTQYF.

This chain connects TRBV6-1 to TRBJ2-7, with 7 nucleotides matching TRBD1. Unmatched junction bases numbered 7, after V lost 6 bases and J lost 2 bases. Per germline, CDR1 MNHNS and CDR2 SASEGT. The CDR3 sequence is 14 residues long. The CDR3 bases are TGTGCCAGCAGCGTACACAGGGGTCCCTACGAGCAGTACGTC. Protein product: CASSVHRGPYEQYV.

The DNA for the CDR3 is TGCAGCGTTTTTGCAGGCTACAATGAGCAGTTCTTC. Amino acid sequence: CSVFAGYNEQFF. This rearrangement joins TRBV29-1 to TRBJ2-1; D ambiguous. Germline loops: CDR1 SQVTM, CDR2 ANQGSEA. CDR3 length equals 12 residues. Trimming cost V 5 bases and J 3 bases, with 8 bases left between them.

The table lists this clone with a count of one. This rearrangement joins TRBV19 to TRBJ1-6, with D possibly being TRBD1 (6 bases). The CDR3 sequence is 16 residues long. With 5 bases removed from V and 10 bases from J, the gap between germline ends came to 21 bases. Germline V lookup: CDR1 LNHDA, CDR2 SQIVND (reference sequence). For the CDR3, the DNA is TGTGCCAGTAGTCCCGCGCCGGGGGGCGCACGGTCACCCCTCCACTTT. Translating gives CASSPAPGGARSPLHF.

The chain combines TRBV5-1 with TRBJ2-2, with D perhaps matching TRBD1 or TRBD2 (5 bases each). The germline V and J ends were trimmed by 7 bases and 5 bases, with 18 bases remaining between them. The CDR3 length is 15 residues. From germline, CDR1 is SGHRS and CDR2 YFSETQ. This CDR3 reads CASSPAGTVTGELFF. The CDR3 coding sequence is TGCGCCAGCTCCCCTGCCGGGACGGTGACCGGGGAGCTGTTTTTT. Based on the CDR3 plus reference TRBV5-1 and TRBJ2-2, the full variable domain is KAGVTQTPRYLIKTRGQQVTLSCSPISGHRSVSWYQQTPGQGLQFLFEYFSETQRNKGNFPGRFSGRQFSNSRSEMNVSTLELGDSALYLCASSPAGTVTGELFFGEGSRLTVL.

This rearrangement joins TRBV11-2 to TRBJ2-7; D gene ambiguous. CDR3 size: 14 residues. V was clipped by 5 bases and J by 3 bases, with 14 bases between them. Germline V lookup: CDR1 SGHAT, CDR2 FQNNGV. The CDR3 region is CASSLGPGVYEQYV. The CDR3 nucleotides are TGTGCCAGCAGCCTAGGACCCGGAGTCTACGAGCAGTACGTC.

The CDR3 region is CASSLTGGDTEAFF. The CDR3 nucleotides read TGTGCCAGCAGCTTGACTGGGGGAGACACTGAAGCTTTCTTT. This chain joins TRBV5-5 and TRBJ1-1; D may be TRBD1 (5 bases). Trimming removed 1 base at V and 3 bases at J, with 10 bases between. The V gene's germline CDR1 is SGHKS and CDR2 YYEKEE (reference sequence). This CDR3 is built from 14 residues. Using reference TRBV5-5 and TRBJ1-1 for the parts outside the CDR3, the full variable domain is DAGVTQSPTHLIKTRGQQVTLRCSPISGHKSVSWYQQVLGQGPQFIFQYYEKEERGRGNFPDRFSARQFPNYSSELNVNALLLGDSALYLCASSLTGGDTEAFFGQGTRLTVV.

The V and J genes are TRBV5-1 and TRBJ1-4, with 7 bases aligning to TRBD1. The CDR3 contains 15 residues. Trimming at V came to 0 bases and at J to 5 bases, leaving 4 bases not matched to a gene. Per germline, CDR1 SGHRS and CDR2 YFSETQ. CDR3 in DNA: TGCGCCAGCAGCTTGGGGCTACAGGGGAATGAAAAACTGTTTTTT. It is translated as CASSLGLQGNEKLFF.

V gene TRBV6-6 combines with J gene TRBJ1-2, with 7 bases fitting TRBD1. The germline CDR1 and CDR2 sequences are MNHNY and SVGAGI (reference sequence). The CDR3 runs 15 residues. V lost 5 bases and J lost 7; bases outside the gene matches: 13. The CDR3 here is CASSQRTGISGGYTF. The CDR3 DNA reads as TGTGCCAGCAGTCAACGGACAGGTATCAGCGGTGGCTACACCTTC.

V usage is TRBV5-4 and J usage is TRBJ2-2; TRBD1 agrees at 9 bases. There are 15 residues in the CDR3. After removal of 0 bases from V and 6 bases from J, the junction contained 3 bases not matched to a gene. In germline, CDR1 is SGHNT, CDR2 YYREEE (reference sequence). The CDR3 loop is CASSLAQGAAGELFF. In DNA form, the CDR3 reads TGTGCCAGCAGCTTGGCACAGGGGGCGGCCGGGGAGCTGTTTTTT.